The present entry profiles one T cell receptor beta chain with its context. This sample is part of a study of blood T cell repertoires in COVID-19. Study-wide context: Acute and convalescent COVID-19 samples came from the United States, Italy and Spain.

In the original workflow: Estimation of nucleated cell counts was performed using reference gene primer amplification. TCRdb's table, derived via immunoSEQ multiplex PCR, lists solely in-frame clones and lacks some. For V, J and clone size, that table is used; D and trimming come from the DNA. The sample shows 52,000 or so clones, 83% of them seen only once. Germline V gives CDR1 SGHRS, CDR2 YFSETQ. The CDR3 totals 14 residues. The V gene end was trimmed by 7 bases and the J gene end by 6 bases; junction bases not matched to a gene: 11. The sequence came from a man aged 40-49 years with acute or convalescent COVID-19. Sequenced material: peripheral blood. V gene TRBV5-1 combines with J gene TRBJ2-3, with 7 bases matching TRBD2. CDR3 protein: CASSRSGVGDTQYF. The CDR3 bases are TGCGCCAGCTCTCGCAGCGGGGTAGGGGATACGCAGTATTTT.